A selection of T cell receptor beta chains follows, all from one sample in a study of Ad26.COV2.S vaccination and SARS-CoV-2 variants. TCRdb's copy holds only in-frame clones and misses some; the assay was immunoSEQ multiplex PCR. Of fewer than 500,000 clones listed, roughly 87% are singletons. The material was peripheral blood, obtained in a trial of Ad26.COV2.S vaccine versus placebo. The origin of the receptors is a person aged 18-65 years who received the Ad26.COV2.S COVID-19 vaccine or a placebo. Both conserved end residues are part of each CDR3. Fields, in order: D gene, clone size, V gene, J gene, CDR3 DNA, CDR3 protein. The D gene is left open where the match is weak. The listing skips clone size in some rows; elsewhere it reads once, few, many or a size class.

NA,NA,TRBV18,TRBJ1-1,TGTGCCAGCTCACTCCCGGGGTTGAGCACTGAAGCTTTCTTT,CASSLPGLSTEAFF
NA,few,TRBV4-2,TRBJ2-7,TGTGCCAGCAGCCAACAGGACGGCACCTACGAGCAGTACTTC,CASSQQDGTYEQYF
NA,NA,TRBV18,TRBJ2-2,TGTGCCAGCTCACCATGGGACACCGGGGAGCTGTTTTTT,CASSPWDTGELFF
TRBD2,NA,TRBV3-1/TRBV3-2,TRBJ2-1,TGTGCCAGCAGCCTCCTAGCGGGGTACAATGAGCAGTTCTTC,CASSLLAGYNEQFF
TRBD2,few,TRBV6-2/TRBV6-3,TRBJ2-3,TGTGCCAGCAGTCTCTCCACTAGCGGGAGTTGGCCGCAGTATTTT,CASSLSTSGSWPQYF
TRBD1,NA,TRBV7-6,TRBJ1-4,TGTGCCAGCAGCTCCCCCGACAGGGGGCGTGAAAAACTGTTTTTT,CASSSPDRGREKLFF
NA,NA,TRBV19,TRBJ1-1,TGTGCCAGTAGTACCGCCACAGGGTCCGGAGGCACTGAAGCTTTCTTT,CASSTATGSGGTEAFF
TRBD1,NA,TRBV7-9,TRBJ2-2,TGTGCCAGCAGCTTAGGACAGGGGGCGGAAACCGGGGAGCTGTTTTTT,CASSLGQGAETGELFF
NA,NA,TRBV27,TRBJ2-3,TGTGCCAGCAGTTTTAGGGATACGCAGTATTTT,CASSFRDTQYF
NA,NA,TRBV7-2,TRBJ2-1,TGTGCCAGCAGCTTAGAGTGGGGCAGCAATGAGCAGTTCTTC,CASSLEWGSNEQFF
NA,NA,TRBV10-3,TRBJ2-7,TGTGCCATCAGCCAAAGCATAGGTCGGGGAAAAGACTACGAGCAGTACTTC,CAISQSIGRGKDYEQYF
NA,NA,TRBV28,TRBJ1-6,TGTGCCAGCAGTTTATTGGGGGTGGGTAATTCACCCCTCCACTTT,CASSLLGVGNSPLHF
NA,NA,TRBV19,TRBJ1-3,TGTGCCAGTAGTATAACAGGATCTACTGGAAACACCATATATTTT,CASSITGSTGNTIYF
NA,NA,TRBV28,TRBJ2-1,TGTGCCAGCAGTCAACGGCACAATGAGCAGTTCTTC,CASSQRHNEQFF
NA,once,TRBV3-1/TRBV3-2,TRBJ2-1,TGTGCCAGCAGCCGCCGACAGGATTCCTACAATGAGCAGTTCTTC,CASSRRQDSYNEQFF
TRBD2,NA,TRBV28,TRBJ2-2,TGTGCCAGCAGTTTAATAGCGGGAGTGAACACCGGGGAGCTGTTTTTT,CASSLIAGVNTGELFF
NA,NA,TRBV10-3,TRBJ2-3,TGTGCCATCAGGGGGGGACAGCAAGATACGCAGTATTTT,CAIRGGQQDTQYF
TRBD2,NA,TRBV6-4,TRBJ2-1,TGTGCCAGCAGTGACGAGGCTAGCGGGGCCAATGAGCAGTTCTTC,CASSDEASGANEQFF
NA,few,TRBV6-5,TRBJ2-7,TGTGCCAGCGGGGCCGGGAGAGGGTTCTACGAGCAGTACTTC,CASGAGRGFYEQYF
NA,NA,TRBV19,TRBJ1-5,TGTGCCAGTAGTATGGACCCCCAGGGAGGTAGCAATCAGCCCCAGCATTTT,CASSMDPQGGSNQPQHF
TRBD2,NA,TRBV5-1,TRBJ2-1,TGCGCCAGCGGTGGGACTAGCGGGACCCATGAGCAGTTCTTC,CASGGTSGTHEQFF
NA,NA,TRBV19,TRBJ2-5,TGTGCCAGTAGTATCGGGGACCCTTTGTCGGAGACCCAGTACTTC,CASSIGDPLSETQYF
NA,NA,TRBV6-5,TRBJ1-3,TGTGCCTGCAGTCGTGGACAGTCTGGAAACACCATATATTTT,CACSRGQSGNTIYF
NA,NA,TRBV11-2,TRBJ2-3,TGTGCCAGCACGGACAGCACAGATACGCAGTATTTT,CASTDSTDTQYF